Here is one TCR beta chain with its context. Under the authors' procedure: Reference gene primer amplification gave estimated nucleated cell counts. Measured with immunoSEQ multiplex PCR; TCRdb has only the in-frame clones, and not every one. That table furnishes V, J and clone size, whereas the DNA furnished D and trimming. Of over 200,000 clones listed, around 80% are singletons. This record comes from a study of blood T cell repertoires in COVID-19. About the research overall: COVID-19 samples collected from the United States, Italy and Spain covered acute and convalescent phases. PBMCs, B-cell-depleted T cells, or T cells were the source of the cDNA or gDNA that made up the material.

The V gene's germline CDR1 is KGHSH and CDR2 LQKENI. CDR3 length: 15 residues. V dropped 2 bases and J dropped 0; count of bases not matched to a gene: 3. The sequencing input was peripheral blood. The chain carries TRBV18 and TRBJ1-2; TRBD1 matches at 7 bases. The sequence was obtained from a man aged 35-49 years with acute or convalescent COVID-19. This chain's CDR3 is CASSPLGQTNYGYTF. CDR3 DNA sequence: TGTGCCAGCTCACCATTGGGACAGACTAACTATGGCTACACCTTC.